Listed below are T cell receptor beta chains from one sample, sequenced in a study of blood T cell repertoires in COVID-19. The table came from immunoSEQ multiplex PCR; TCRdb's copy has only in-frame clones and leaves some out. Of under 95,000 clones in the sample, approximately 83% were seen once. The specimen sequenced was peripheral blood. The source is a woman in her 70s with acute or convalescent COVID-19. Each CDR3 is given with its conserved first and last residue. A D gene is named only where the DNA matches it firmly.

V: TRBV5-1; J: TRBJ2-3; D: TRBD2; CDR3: CASSPASGSRGTDTQYF
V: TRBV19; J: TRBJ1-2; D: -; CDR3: CASSISPADYGYTF
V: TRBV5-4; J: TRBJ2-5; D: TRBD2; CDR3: CASSLTGGGVETQYF
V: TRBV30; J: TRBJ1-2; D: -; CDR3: CAWSKGTGYNYGYTF
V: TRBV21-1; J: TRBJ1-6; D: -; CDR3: CASSPGGPF
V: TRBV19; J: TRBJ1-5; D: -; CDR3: CASGHRRNQPQHF
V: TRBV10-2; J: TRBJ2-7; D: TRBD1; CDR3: CASTSGDSRYEQYF
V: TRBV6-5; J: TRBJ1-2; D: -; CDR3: CASSYRENYGYTF
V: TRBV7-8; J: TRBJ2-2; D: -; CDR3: CASSLADGTNTGELFF
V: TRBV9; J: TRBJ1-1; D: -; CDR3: CASSPYPPRSGTEAFF
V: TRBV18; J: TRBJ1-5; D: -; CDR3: CASSPNRAEQPQHF
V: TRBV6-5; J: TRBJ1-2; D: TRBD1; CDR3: CASRGGQLQDGYTF
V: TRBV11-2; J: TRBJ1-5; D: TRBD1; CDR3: CASSLGQGAYSNQPQHF
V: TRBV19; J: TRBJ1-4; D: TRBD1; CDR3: CASSSRTGGNEKLFF
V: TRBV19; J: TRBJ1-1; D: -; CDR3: CASSIGGGERKNTEAFF
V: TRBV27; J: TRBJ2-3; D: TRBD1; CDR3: CASSSPGQGVGNRDTQYF
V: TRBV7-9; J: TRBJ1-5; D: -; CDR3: CASSLVQDQPQHF
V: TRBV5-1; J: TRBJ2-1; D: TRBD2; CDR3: CASSSFAGGPGNEQFF
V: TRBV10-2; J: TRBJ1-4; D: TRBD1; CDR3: CASGQGAYEKLFF
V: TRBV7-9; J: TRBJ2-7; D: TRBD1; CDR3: CASSSLRTGPEQYF
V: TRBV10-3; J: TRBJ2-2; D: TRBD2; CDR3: CAISSSGANTGELFF
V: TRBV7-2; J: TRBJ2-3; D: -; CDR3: CASSSYRDSDTQYF
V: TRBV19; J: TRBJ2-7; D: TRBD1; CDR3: CASAVGTAYEQYF
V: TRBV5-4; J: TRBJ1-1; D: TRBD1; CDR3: CASSFPGQGGNTEAFF
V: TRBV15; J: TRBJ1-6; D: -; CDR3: CATSTQGGGSSPLHF
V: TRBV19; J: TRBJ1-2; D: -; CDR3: CASSRAGASENYGYTF
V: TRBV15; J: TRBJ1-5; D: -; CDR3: CATSPRITGLDQPQHF
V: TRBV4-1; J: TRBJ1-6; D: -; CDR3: CASSQDRKGNNSPLHF
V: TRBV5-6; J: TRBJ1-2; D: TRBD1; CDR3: CASRPGQGYYGYTF
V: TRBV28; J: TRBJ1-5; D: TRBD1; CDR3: CASSSPPGQVSNQPQHF
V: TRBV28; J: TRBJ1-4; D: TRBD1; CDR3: CASSTTGFGEKLFF
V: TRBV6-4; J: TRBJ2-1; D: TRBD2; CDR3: CASSAGTRNNEQFF
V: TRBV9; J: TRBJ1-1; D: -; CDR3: CASSVDLAGGTEAFF
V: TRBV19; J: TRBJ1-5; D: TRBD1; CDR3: CASSNRDRGNSNQPQHF
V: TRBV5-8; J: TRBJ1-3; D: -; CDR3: CASSLIQGYGNTIYF
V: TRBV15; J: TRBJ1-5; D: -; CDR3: CATSHSSNQPQHF
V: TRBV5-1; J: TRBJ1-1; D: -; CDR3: CASSLSAGDTEAFF
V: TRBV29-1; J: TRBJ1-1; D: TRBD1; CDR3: CSVPPGQGSGNTEAFF
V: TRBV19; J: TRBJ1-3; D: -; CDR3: CASSTYGMSGNTIYF
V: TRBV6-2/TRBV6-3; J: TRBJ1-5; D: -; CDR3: CASSDPGQPQHF
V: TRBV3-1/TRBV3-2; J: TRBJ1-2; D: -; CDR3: CASSQGRTGHYGYTF
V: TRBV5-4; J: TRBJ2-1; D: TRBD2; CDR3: CASSRGGPDNEQFF
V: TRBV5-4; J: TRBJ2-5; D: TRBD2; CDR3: CASSLWTSGQETQYF
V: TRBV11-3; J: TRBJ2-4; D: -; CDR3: CASSLDGAVLTKNIQYF
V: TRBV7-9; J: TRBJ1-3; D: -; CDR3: CASSPGVSGNTIYF
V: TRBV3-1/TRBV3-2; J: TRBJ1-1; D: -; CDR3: CASSHGGDTEAFF
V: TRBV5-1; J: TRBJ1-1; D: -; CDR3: CASTREPGLQNTEAFF
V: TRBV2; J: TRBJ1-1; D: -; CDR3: CASSDASTAFF
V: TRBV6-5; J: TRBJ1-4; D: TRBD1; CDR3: CASRKGQGNEKLFF
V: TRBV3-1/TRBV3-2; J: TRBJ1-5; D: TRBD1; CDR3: CASSQPRQGRNQPQHF
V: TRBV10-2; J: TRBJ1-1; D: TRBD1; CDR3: CASSDPAAGQGVTFF
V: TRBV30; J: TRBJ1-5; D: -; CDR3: CAWSAGGYSNQPQHF
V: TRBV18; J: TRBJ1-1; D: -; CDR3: CASSLNGGNTEAFF
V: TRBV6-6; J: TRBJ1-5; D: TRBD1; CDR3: CASSPGQGGQPQHF
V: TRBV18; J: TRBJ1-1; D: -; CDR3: CASSPQTGNTEAFF